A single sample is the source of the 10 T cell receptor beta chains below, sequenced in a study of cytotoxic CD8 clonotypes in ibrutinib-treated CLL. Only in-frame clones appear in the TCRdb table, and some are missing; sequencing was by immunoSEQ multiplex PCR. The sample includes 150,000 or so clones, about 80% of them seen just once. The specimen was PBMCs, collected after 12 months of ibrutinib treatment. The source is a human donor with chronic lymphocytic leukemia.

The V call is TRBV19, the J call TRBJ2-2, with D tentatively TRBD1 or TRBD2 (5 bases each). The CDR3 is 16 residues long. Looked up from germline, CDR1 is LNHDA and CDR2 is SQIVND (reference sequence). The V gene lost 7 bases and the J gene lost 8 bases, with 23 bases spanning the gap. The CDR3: CASTPGNRDPQGELFF. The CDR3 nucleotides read TGTGCCAGTACCCCCGGAAACCGGGACCCCCAGGGGGAGCTGTTTTTT. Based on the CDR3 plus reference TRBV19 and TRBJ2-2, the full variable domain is DGGITQSPKYLFRKEGQNVTLSCEQNLNHDAMYWYRQDPGQGLRLIYYSQIVNDFQKGDIAEGYSVSREKKESFPLTVTSAQKNPTAFYLCASTPGNRDPQGELFFGEGSRLTVL.

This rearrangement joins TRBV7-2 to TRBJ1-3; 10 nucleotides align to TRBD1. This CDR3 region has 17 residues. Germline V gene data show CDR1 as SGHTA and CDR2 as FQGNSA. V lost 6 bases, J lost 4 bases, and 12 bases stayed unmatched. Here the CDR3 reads CASRRQGASHPGNTIYF. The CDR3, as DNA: TGTGCCAGCAGAAGACAGGGGGCGTCCCATCCCGGAAACACCATATATTTT.

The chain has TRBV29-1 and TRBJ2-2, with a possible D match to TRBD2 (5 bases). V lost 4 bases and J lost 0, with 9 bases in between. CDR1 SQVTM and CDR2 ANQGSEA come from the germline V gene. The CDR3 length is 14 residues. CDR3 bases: TGCAGCGTTGGTGGACTCACGAACACCGGGGAGCTGTTTTTT. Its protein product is CSVGGLTNTGELFF.

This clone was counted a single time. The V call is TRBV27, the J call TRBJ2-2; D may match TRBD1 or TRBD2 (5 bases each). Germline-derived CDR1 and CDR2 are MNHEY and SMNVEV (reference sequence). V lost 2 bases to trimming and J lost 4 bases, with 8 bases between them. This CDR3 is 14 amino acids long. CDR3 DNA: TGTGCCAGCAGTTTAGGTGGGGGCACCGGGGAGCTGTTTTTT. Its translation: CASSLGGGTGELFF.

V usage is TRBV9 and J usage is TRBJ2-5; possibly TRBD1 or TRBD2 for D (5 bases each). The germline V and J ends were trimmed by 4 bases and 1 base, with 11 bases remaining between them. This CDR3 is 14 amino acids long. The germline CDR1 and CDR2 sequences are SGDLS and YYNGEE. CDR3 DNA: TGTGCCAGCAGCTATAAGGGGACCCAAGAGACCCAGTACTTC. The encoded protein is CASSYKGTQETQYF.

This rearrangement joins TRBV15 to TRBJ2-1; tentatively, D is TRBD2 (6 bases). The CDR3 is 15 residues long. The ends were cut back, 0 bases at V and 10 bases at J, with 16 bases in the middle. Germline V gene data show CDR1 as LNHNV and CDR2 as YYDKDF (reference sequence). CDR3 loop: CATSRDGSGGLEQFF. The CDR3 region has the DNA TGTGCCACCAGCAGAGATGGGAGCGGAGGGCTCGAGCAGTTCTTC.

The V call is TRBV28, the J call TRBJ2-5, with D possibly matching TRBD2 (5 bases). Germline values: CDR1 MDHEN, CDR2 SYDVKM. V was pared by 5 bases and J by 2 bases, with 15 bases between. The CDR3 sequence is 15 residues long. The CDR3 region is CASSVEGGWQETQYF. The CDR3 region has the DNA TGTGCCAGCAGTGTAGAAGGAGGATGGCAAGAGACCCAGTACTTC.

The CDR3 sequence is CASSLAASGNTLIYEQYF. The CDR3 bases are TGTGCCAGCAGCTTAGCTGCTAGCGGGAATACATTGATCTACGAGCAGTACTTC. The chain couples TRBV7-2 to TRBJ2-7; TRBD2 matches 9 bases. Trimming at V came to 0 bases and at J to 3 bases, leaving 12 bases not matched to a gene. The CDR3 contains 18 residues. Germline V CDR1 and CDR2: SGHTA, FQGNSA.

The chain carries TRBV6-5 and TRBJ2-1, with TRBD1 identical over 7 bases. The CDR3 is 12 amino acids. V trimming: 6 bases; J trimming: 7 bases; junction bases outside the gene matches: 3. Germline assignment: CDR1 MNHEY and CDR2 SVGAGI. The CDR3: CASSPTGNEQFF. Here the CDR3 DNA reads TGTGCCAGCAGCCCGACAGGGAATGAGCAGTTCTTC.

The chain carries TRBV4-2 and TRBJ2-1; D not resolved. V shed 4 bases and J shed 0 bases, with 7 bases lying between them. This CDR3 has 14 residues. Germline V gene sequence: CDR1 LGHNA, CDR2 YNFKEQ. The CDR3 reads CASSPAFSYNEQFF. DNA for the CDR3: TGTGCCAGCAGCCCAGCTTTCTCCTACAATGAGCAGTTCTTC.